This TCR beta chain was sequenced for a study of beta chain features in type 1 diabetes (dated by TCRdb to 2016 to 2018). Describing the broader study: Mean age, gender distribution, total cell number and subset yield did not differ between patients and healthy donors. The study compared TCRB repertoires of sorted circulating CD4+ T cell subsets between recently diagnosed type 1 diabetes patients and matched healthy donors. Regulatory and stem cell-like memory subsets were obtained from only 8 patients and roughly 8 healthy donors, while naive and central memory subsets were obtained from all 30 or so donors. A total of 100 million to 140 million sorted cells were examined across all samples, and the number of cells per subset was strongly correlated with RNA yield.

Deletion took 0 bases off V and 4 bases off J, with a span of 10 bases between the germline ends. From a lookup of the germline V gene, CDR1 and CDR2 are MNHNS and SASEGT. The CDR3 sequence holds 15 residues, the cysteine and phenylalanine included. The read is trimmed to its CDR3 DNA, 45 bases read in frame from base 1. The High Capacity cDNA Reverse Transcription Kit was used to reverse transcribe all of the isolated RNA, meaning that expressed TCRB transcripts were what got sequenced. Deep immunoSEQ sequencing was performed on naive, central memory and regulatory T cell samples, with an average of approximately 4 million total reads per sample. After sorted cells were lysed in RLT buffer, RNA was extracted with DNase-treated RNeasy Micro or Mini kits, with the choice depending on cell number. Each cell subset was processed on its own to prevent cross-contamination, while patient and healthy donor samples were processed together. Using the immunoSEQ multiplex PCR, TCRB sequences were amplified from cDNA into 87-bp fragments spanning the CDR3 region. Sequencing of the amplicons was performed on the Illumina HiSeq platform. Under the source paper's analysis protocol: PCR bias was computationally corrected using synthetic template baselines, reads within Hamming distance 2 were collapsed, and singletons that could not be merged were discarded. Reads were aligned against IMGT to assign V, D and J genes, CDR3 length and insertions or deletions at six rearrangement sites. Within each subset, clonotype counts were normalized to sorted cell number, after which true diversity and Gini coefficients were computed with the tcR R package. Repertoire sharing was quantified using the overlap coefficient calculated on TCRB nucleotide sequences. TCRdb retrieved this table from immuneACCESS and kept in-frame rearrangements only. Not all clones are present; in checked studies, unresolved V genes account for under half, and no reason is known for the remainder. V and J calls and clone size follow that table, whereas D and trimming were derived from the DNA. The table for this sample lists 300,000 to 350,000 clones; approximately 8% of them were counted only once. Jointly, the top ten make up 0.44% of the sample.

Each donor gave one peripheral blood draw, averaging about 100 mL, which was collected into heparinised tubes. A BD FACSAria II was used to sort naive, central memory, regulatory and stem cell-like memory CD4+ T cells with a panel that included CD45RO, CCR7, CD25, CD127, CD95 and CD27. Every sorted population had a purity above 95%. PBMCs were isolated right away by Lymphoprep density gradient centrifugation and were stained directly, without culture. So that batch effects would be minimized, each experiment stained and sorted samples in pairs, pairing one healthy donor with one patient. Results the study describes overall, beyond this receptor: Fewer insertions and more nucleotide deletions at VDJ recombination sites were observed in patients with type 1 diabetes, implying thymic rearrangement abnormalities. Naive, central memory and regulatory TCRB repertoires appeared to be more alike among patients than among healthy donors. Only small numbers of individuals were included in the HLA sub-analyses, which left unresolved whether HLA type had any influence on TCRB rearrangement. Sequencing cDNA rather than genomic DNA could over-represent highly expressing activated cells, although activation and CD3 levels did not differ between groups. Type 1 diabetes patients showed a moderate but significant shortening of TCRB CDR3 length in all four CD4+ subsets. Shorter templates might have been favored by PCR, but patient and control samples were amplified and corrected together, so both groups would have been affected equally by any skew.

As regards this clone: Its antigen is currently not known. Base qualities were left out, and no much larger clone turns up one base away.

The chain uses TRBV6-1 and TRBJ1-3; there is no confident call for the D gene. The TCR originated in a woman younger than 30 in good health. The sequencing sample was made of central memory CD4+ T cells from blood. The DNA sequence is TGTGCCAGCAGTGAAGCGGCCCATCCGGGAAACACCATATATTTT. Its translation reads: CASSEAAHPGNTIYF.